One sample yielded the 22 T cell receptor beta chains listed below, sequenced in a study of blood T cell repertoires in COVID-19. Assay: immunoSEQ multiplex PCR; the TCRdb copy retains only in-frame clones and omits some. This sample has fewer than 250,000 clones, with 80% to 90% found just once. Sequenced material: peripheral blood. Receptors originate from an elderly woman with COVID-19, enrolled during active disease.

The genes are TRBV5-1 and TRBJ1-3, with D unclear. Per the germline V gene, CDR1 is SGHRS and CDR2 is YFSETQ. V was pared by 0 bases and J by 4 bases, with 5 bases between. This CDR3 is 13 amino acids long. The CDR3 region is CASSLAGGNTIYF. CDR3 DNA sequence: TGCGCCAGCAGCTTGGCCGGGGGAAACACCATATATTTT.

The V and J genes are TRBV3-1 (or the pseudogene TRBV3-2) and TRBJ1-5; weak D call: TRBD1 (5 bases). Trimming stripped 4 bases from V and 5 bases from J, with 15 bases between. This CDR3 spans 15 amino acids. Germline CDR1 LGHDT, CDR2 YNNKEL (reference sequence). The CDR3 sequence: CASSRSGGVDQPQHF. The CDR3, as DNA: TGTGCCAGCAGCCGATCGGGGGGGGTGGATCAGCCCCAGCATTTT.

J is TRBJ1-5 and V is TRBV18, with 8 bases lining up with TRBD1. From germline, CDR1 is KGHSH and CDR2 LQKENI. There are 17 residues in the CDR3. V shed 1 base and J 0 bases; nucleotides not matched to a gene: 5. The CDR3 nucleotides read TGTGCCAGCTCACCACGACAGGGGATTGGTAGCAATCAGCCCCAGCATTTT. This translates into CASSPRQGIGSNQPQHF.

This clone has just a few counts. The chain employs TRBV4-2 and TRBJ2-1; TRBD1 matches at 8 bases. V gave up 4 bases and J gave up 9 bases; unmatched junction bases: 14. This CDR3 comprises 16 residues. The V gene's germline CDR1 is LGHNA and CDR2 YNFKEQ. The CDR3 coding sequence is TGTGCCAGCAGCCTTGGGCAGGGGGCGCGTGTACTTGAGCAGTTCTTC. Its translation: CASSLGQGARVLEQFF.

This clone showed up just a few times. The rearrangement joins TRBV5-1 to TRBJ1-1; TRBD1 matches 7 bases. V lost 5 bases, J lost 7 bases, and 8 bases stayed unmatched. Germline CDR1 is SGHRS and CDR2 is YFSETQ. The CDR3 is made up of 13 amino acids. The CDR3 DNA follows: TGCGCCAGCAGAAGGGAGTGGACAGGTGAAGCTTTCTTT. This sequence encodes CASRREWTGEAFF.

V is TRBV5-4 and J is TRBJ1-2, with D perhaps matching TRBD1 (5 bases). V shed 2 bases and J shed 4 bases, with 9 bases lying between them. The CDR3 consists of 13 residues. The V gene's germline CDR1 is SGHNT and CDR2 YYREEE (reference sequence). CDR3 DNA sequence: TGTGCCAGCAGCTTCACAGGAGTCTATGGCTACACCTTC. As protein: CASSFTGVYGYTF. Looking up the rest from reference TRBV5-4 and TRBJ1-2 gives the full variable domain: ETGVTQSPTHLIKTRGQQVTLRCSSQSGHNTVSWYQQALGQGPQFIFQYYREEENGRGNFPPRFSGLQFPNYSSELNVNALELDDSALYLCASSFTGVYGYTFGSGTRLTVV.

This clone came up a few times. The chain links TRBV5-8 to TRBJ1-6; perhaps TRBD1 as D (5 bases). V lost 5 bases and J lost 9, with 12 bases in between. The CDR3 spans 13 residues. Looked up from germline, CDR1 is SGHTS and CDR2 is YDEGEE. CDR3 sequence: CASRGGNTSPLHF. The CDR3 coding sequence is TGTGCCAGCAGGGGGGGGAATACTTCACCCCTCCACTTT.

V is TRBV25-1 and J is TRBJ1-3, with 7 bases aligning to TRBD1. The CDR3 sequence is 15 residues long. V trimming: 3 bases; J trimming: 4 bases; junction bases outside the gene matches: 6. Germline CDR1 is MGHDK and CDR2 is SYGVNS. This CDR3 is CASSDTGARGNTIYF. The DNA for the CDR3 is TGTGCCAGCAGTGACACAGGGGCAAGAGGAAACACCATATATTTT.

This rearrangement joins TRBV19 to TRBJ1-6; D ambiguous. In germline, CDR1 is LNHDA, CDR2 SQIVND (reference sequence). CDR3 length: 19 residues. Deletions cut 4 bases from V and 7 bases from J, with 26 bases between. The DNA of the CDR3 is TGTGCCAGTAGTAGGGCTCGCCGCGAGTCCGGGGTCTCCAATTCACCCCTCCACTTT. It is translated as CASSRARRESGVSNSPLHF.

The rearrangement joins TRBV7-2 to TRBJ1-3; 7 bases fit TRBD1. The CDR3 length is 15 residues. CDR1 is SGHTA, CDR2 FQGNSA, per germline. The ends lost 6 bases at V and 4 bases at J; junction bases unmatched: 9. The CDR3 loop reads CASSSQGMEGNTIYF. CDR3 bases: TGTGCCAGCAGTTCACAGGGGATGGAAGGAAACACCATATATTTT. Drawing the rest from reference TRBV7-2 and TRBJ1-3, the complete variable domain is GAGVSQSPSNKVTEKGKDVELRCDPISGHTALYWYRQSLGQGLEFLIYFQGNSAPDKSGLPSDRFSAERTGGSVSTLTIQRTQQEDSAVYLCASSSQGMEGNTIYFGEGSWLTVV.

The genes are TRBV5-6 and TRBJ2-5; D is perhaps TRBD1 (6 bases). CDR3 length: 15 amino acids. Germline CDR1 SGHDT, CDR2 YYEEEE. Trimming pared 3 bases from V and 7 bases from J, leaving 19 bases between. CDR3 DNA: TGTGCCAGCAGCTCGTTGGACAGCCCAAGAGGGACCCAGTACTTC. Protein product: CASSSLDSPRGTQYF.

The chain combines TRBV6-5 with TRBJ2-5, with a weak D call TRBD1 (5 bases). The CDR3 contains 13 residues. V shed 7 bases and J shed 4 bases, with 13 bases lying between them. Germline V gene data show CDR1 as MNHEY and CDR2 as SVGAGI. The CDR3 loop reads CASMWVRGETQYF. In nucleotides, the CDR3 is TGTGCCAGCATGTGGGTTAGGGGAGAGACCCAGTACTTC.

This chain uses TRBV24-1 with TRBJ2-6; 8 bases are shared with TRBD1. The CDR3 contains 14 residues. CDR1 and CDR2 (germline): KGHDR, SFDVKD. V lost 9 bases, J lost 2 bases, and 2 bases stayed unmatched. Here the CDR3 reads CATQGATGANVLTF. CDR3 sequence (DNA): TGTGCCACCCAGGGGGCGACTGGGGCCAACGTCCTGACTTTC.

The chain links TRBV6-2 or TRBV6-3 to TRBJ1-6; no firm D call. V lost 4 bases and J 10 bases, leaving 20 bases between the germline ends. The germline V gene encodes CDR1 MNHEY and CDR2 SVGEGT. The CDR3 contains 16 residues. The CDR3 region is CASSSISRAWRSPLHF. The CDR3 nucleotides are TGTGCCAGCAGTTCGATTTCCCGGGCCTGGAGGTCACCCCTCCACTTT.

The chain recombines TRBV7-9 with TRBJ2-5; 9 nucleotides line up with TRBD2. The CDR3 extends over 15 amino acids. After removal of 4 bases from V and 3 bases from J, the junction contained 6 bases not matched to a gene. Per the germline V gene, CDR1 is SEHNR and CDR2 is FQNEAQ (reference sequence). The chain's CDR3 is CASSSRLADKETQYF. The CDR3, as DNA: TGTGCCAGCAGCTCAAGACTAGCGGATAAAGAGACCCAGTACTTC.

The chain recombines TRBV6-1 with TRBJ1-1, with D unclear. CDR1 is MNHNS, CDR2 SASEGT, per germline. The V end was cut by 1 base, the J end by 1 base, with 4 bases between. This CDR3 has 13 residues. The CDR3 coding sequence is TGTGCCAGCAGTGAAGAGCGGAACACTGAAGCTTTCTTT. The encoded protein is CASSEERNTEAFF.

V gene TRBV5-1 combines with J gene TRBJ1-6; no definite D call. CDR1 and CDR2 from the germline V gene are SGHRS and YFSETQ. This CDR3 spans 13 amino acids. V gave up 4 bases and J gave up 9 bases, with 11 bases separating them. CDR3 amino acids: CASSLAGISPLHF. Written as DNA, the CDR3 is TGCGCCAGCAGCCTGGCGGGGATTTCACCCCTCCACTTT.

Note on this clone: Different DNA sequences within this sample yield the same CDR3. This chain uses TRBV5-1 with TRBJ1-2; 7 bases are a match to TRBD1. Germline assignment: CDR1 SGHRS and CDR2 YFSETQ. CDR3 length: 13 amino acids. After removal of 4 bases from V and 3 bases from J, the junction contained 3 bases not matched to a gene. Written as DNA, the CDR3 is TGCGCCAGCAGCGCAACAGGGGACTATGGCTACACCTTC. This codes for CASSATGDYGYTF. Looking up the rest from reference TRBV5-1 and TRBJ1-2 gives the full variable domain: KAGVTQTPRYLIKTRGQQVTLSCSPISGHRSVSWYQQTPGQGLQFLFEYFSETQRNKGNFPGRFSGRQFSNSRSEMNVSTLELGDSALYLCASSATGDYGYTFGSGTRLTVV.

The CDR3 sequence is CSARPGVEAFF. The CDR3 DNA sequence: TGCAGTGCTAGACCGGGGGTCGAAGCTTTCTTT. The V gene is TRBV20-1, the J gene TRBJ1-1; TRBD1 is a possible D gene (5 bases). The CDR3 runs 11 residues. V was clipped by 2 bases and J by 8 bases, with 9 bases between them. Germline CDR1 is DFQATT and CDR2 is SNEGSKA (reference sequence).

The CDR3 nucleotides read TGTGCCAGCAGCCAGGGGTCAGCAAACACTGAAGCTTTCTTT. Its translation is CASSQGSANTEAFF. This sequence joins TRBV7-9 and TRBJ1-1, with a tentative D call TRBD1 (6 bases). The CDR3 extends over 14 amino acids. Germline V gene lookup returns CDR1 SEHNR and CDR2 FQNEAQ (reference sequence). Trimming took off 5 bases at V and 2 bases at J, with 12 bases between the two ends.

The genes are TRBV6-5 and TRBJ1-6; perhaps TRBD1 as D (5 bases). Per germline, CDR1 MNHEY and CDR2 SVGAGI. This CDR3 has 15 residues. V was trimmed by 6 bases and J by 4 bases, leaving 13 bases between them. CDR3 DNA sequence: TGTGCCAGCAGACCTGACAGCCGATATAATTCACCCCTCCACTTT. It translates to CASRPDSRYNSPLHF.

The chain employs TRBV3-1 (or the pseudogene TRBV3-2) and TRBJ2-1; D might be TRBD2 (7 bases). This CDR3 is built from 15 residues. The V and J ends lost 1 base and 7 bases respectively, with 14 bases between them. CDR1 LGHDT and CDR2 YNNKEL come from the germline V gene (reference sequence). The CDR3 here is CASSQGGGPFNEQFF. CDR3 nucleotide sequence: TGTGCCAGCAGCCAAGGGGGGGGCCCGTTTAATGAGCAGTTCTTC.